This T cell receptor (beta chain) was documented in a study of CD8 T cells in ankylosing spondylitis. Regarding the study as a whole: Both synovial fluid and blood in reactive arthritis had previously been reported to carry some motif variants. The clones that were linked to disease were reported to be significantly enriched in matched synovial fluid samples from ankylosing spondylitis patients. A motif of eight highly homologous TCR beta variants was seen as apparently characteristic of ankylosing spondylitis blood.

In regard to this clonotype: Its target is not known.

Quantitative 5'-RACE with molecular barcodes produced the TCR beta libraries. Each CDR3 protein is one row after TCRdb ran MiXCR on the 5' RACE reads. The table shows some 300,000 distinct CDR3 sequences, with less than 25% occurring only once. The germline gives CDR1 SGHTA, CDR2 FQGNSA. The CDR3 spans 15 residues. V lost 5 bases and J lost 8, with 19 bases in between. Material: blood, either unsorted or a sorted T cell fraction (not recorded which). The receptor's source is a female donor with ankylosing spondylitis or in good health (not recorded which). The chain is built from TRBV7-2 and TRBJ2-1; no reliable D call. DNA for the CDR3: TGTGCCAGCAGCATACCAACTCCCCTTCTCGATGAGCAGTTCTTC. This translates into CASSIPTPLLDEQFF.